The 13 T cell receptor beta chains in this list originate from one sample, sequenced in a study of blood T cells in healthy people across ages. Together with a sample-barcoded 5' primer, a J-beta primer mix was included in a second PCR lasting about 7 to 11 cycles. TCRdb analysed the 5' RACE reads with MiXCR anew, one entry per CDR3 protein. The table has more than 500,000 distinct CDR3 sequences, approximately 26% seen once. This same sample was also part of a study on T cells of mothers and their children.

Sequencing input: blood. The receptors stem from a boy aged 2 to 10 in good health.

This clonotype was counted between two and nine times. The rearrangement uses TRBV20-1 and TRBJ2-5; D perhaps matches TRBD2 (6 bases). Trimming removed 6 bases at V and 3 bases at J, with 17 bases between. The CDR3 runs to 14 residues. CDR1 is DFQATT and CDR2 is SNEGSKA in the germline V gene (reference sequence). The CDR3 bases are TGCAGTGCCGGGGGTGGGAGAGGGAAAGAGACCCAGTACTTC. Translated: CSAGGGRGKETQYF.

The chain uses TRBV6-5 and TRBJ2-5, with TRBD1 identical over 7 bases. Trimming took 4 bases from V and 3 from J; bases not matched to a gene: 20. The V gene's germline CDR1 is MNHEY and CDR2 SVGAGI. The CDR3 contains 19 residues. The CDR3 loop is CASSLSTGPQSWPEETQYF. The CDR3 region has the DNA TGTGCCAGCAGTTTATCGACAGGGCCCCAGTCTTGGCCGGAAGAGACCCAGTACTTC.

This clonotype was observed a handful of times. CDR3 protein: CASSSHRDRGYGYTF. In DNA, the CDR3 is TGTGCCAGCAGCTCACACCGGGACAGGGGCTATGGCTACACCTTC. The J gene is TRBJ1-2, the V gene TRBV7-8; TRBD1 matches 10 bases. V trimming: 4 bases; J trimming: 4 bases; junction bases outside the gene matches: 6. Germline CDR1 SGHVS, CDR2 FQNEAQ. The CDR3 has 15 amino acids.

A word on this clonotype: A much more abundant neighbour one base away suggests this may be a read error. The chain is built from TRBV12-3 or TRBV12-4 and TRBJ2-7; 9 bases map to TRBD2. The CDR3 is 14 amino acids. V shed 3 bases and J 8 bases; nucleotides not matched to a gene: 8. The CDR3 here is CASSFNSGGYKQYF. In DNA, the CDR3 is TGTGCCAGCAGTTTTAATAGCGGGGGTTACAAGCAGTACTTC.

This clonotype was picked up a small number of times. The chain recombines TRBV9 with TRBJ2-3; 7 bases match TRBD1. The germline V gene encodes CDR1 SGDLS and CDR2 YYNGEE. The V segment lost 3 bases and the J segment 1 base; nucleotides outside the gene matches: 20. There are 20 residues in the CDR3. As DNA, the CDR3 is TGTGCCAGCAGCGGAGCAGGAATAACAGGGGAAGGGGAAGGCACAGATACGCAGTATTTT. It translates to CASSGAGITGEGEGTDTQYF.

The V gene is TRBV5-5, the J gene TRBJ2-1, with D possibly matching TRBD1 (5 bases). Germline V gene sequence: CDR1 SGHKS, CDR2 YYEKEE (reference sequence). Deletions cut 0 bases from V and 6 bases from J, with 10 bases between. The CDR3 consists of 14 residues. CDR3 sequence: CASSLVWGGNEQFF. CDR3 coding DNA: TGTGCCAGCAGCTTGGTTTGGGGCGGCAATGAGCAGTTCTTC.

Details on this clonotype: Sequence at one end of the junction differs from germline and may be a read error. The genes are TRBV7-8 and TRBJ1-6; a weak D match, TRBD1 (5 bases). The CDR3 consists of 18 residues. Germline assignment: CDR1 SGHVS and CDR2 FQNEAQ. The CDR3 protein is CASSRLLWTSNYSSPLHF. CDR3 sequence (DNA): TGTGCCAGCAGCCGTCTGTTATGGACATCCAATTATAGTTCACCCCTCCACTTT.

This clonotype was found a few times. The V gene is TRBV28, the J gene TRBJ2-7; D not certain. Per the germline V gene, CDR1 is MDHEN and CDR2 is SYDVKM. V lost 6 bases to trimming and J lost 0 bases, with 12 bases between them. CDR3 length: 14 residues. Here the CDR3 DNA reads TGTGCCAGCAGGGGCGGATCTAGCTCCTACGAGCAGTACTTC. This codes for CASRGGSSSYEQYF.

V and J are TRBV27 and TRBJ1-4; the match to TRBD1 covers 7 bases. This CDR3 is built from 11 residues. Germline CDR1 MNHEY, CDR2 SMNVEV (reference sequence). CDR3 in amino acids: CLSRTGEKLFF. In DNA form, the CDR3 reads TGTCTTTCCCGGACAGGTGAAAAACTGTTTTTT.

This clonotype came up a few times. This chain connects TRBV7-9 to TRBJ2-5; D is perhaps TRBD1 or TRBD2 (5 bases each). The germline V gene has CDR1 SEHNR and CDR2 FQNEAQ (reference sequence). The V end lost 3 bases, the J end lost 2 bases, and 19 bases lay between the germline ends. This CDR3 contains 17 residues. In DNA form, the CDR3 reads TGTGCCAGCAGCTTCCTCCGTGGGACCCCTATACAAGAGACCCAGTACTTC. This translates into CASSFLRGTPIQETQYF.

The CDR3 reads CASSHLIRDRNYGYTF. The CDR3 coding sequence is TGCGCCAGCAGCCACCTAATCAGGGACAGGAACTATGGCTACACCTTC. The J gene is TRBJ1-2, the V gene TRBV4-3; 8 bases line up with TRBD1. The CDR3 extends over 16 amino acids. V was pared by 3 bases and J by 2 bases, with 8 bases of the junction left unmatched. The germline CDR1 and CDR2 sequences are LGHNA and YSLEER.

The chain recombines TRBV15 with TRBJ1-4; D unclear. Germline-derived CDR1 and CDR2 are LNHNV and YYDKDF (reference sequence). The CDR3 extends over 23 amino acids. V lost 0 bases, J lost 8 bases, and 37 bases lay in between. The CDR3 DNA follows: TGTGCCACCAGCAGAGATCGGGCCGTGTTCCAGGAGGGAGCTTCCTGGTTACGGGAAAAACTGTTTTTT. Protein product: CATSRDRAVFQEGASWLREKLFF.

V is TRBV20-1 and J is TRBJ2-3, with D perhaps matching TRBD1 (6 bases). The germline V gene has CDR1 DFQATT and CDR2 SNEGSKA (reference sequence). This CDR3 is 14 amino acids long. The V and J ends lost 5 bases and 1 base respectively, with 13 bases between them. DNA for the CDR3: TGCAGTGCTCCTACAGGGAGCGGCACAGATACGCAGTATTTT. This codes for CSAPTGSGTDTQYF.